These 5 T cell receptor beta chains share one sample of origin, sequenced in a study of cytomegalovirus exposure and HLA in healthy donors. Primers included in the PCR were 60 Vbeta and 13 Jbeta primers. Here immunoSEQ multiplex PCR was the method, and the copy in TCRdb shows in-frame clones only, minus some. The sample yields some 110,000 clones, 60% to 85% seen once. The sequencing sample was made of PBMCs. Receptors were obtained from a man aged 45-60 years in good health and CMV-seropositive.

This clone turned up a few times. The rearrangement links TRBV6-1 to TRBJ2-7, with TRBD2 matching over 10 bases. Germline values: CDR1 MNHNS, CDR2 SASEGT. Trimming took 6 bases from V and 4 from J; bases not matched to a gene: 9. The CDR3 sequence is 15 residues long. CDR3 coding DNA: TGTGCCAGCAGGACTCTAGCGGGAGTCGGGTACGAGCAGTACTTC. Translation: CASRTLAGVGYEQYF.

This sequence joins TRBV19 and TRBJ1-2; D is uncertain. The CDR3 contains 13 residues. V was pared by 5 bases and J by 7 bases, with 14 bases between. Germline-derived CDR1 and CDR2 are LNHDA and SQIVND (reference sequence). The CDR3 sequence: CASSPYGSGGYTF. The CDR3 nucleotides read TGTGCCAGTAGTCCATACGGTAGCGGTGGCTACACCTTC.

The sample holds a few counts of this clone. V is TRBV4-1 and J is TRBJ2-7; maybe TRBD1 (6 bases). The germline V and J ends were trimmed by 5 bases and 2 bases, with 19 bases remaining between them. CDR3 size: 16 residues. Per the germline V gene, CDR1 is MGHRA and CDR2 is YSYEKL. The CDR3 sequence is CASSATAGTPTYEQYF. The DNA for the CDR3 is TGCGCCAGCAGCGCAACCGCCGGGACACCTACCTACGAGCAGTACTTC.

The V and J genes are TRBV7-8 and TRBJ1-4; a weak D match, TRBD1 (6 bases). Trimming shortened V by 4 bases and J by 5 bases, and 8 bases separated the two germline ends. CDR3 length equals 13 residues. The germline gives CDR1 SGHVS, CDR2 FQNEAQ. The CDR3 region is CASSSDRNEKLFF. For the CDR3, the DNA is TGTGCCAGCAGCTCGGACAGAAATGAAAAACTGTTTTTT.

The rearrangement joins TRBV6-8 to TRBJ1-4; D may be TRBD1 (5 bases). The length of the CDR3 is 13 residues. The germline CDR1 and CDR2 sequences are MNHGY and SAAAGT. The V end lost 11 bases, the J end lost 8 bases, and 18 bases lay between the germline ends. The CDR3 loop reads CADGGDEEEKLFF. The DNA of the CDR3 is TGTGCCGACGGGGGGGATGAGGAGGAAAAACTGTTTTTT.